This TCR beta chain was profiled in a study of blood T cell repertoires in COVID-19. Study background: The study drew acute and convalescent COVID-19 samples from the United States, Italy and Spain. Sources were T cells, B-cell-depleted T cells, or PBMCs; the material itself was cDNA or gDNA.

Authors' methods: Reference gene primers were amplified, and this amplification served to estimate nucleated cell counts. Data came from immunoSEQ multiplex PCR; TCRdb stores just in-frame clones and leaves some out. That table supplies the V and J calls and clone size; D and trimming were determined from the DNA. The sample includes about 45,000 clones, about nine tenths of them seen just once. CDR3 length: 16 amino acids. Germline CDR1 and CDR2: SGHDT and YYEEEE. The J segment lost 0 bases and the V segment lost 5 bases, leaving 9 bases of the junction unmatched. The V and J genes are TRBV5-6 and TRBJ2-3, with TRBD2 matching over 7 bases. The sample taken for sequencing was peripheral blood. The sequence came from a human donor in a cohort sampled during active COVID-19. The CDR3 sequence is CASRPSGHSSTDTQYF. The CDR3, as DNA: TGTGCCAGCAGGCCTAGCGGACATTCTAGCACAGATACGCAGTATTTT.